What follows are 10 T cell receptor beta chains derived from one specimen sequenced in a study of T cells in Graves' hyperthyroidism and ophthalmopathy. It was RNA transcripts that yielded the amplified TCR beta CDR3 regions. HTBI primers were used for first-round RT-PCR of the TCR CDR3. TCRdb re-called the multiplex PCR reads with MiXCR, one entry per CDR3 protein. The repertoire has some 350,000 distinct CDR3 sequences, approximately 15% of them found once; the top ten carry almost 35%. Sequenced: blood. These receptors all stem from a woman in her thirties or forties with Graves' ophthalmopathy.

This clonotype has a handful of counts. This chain joins TRBV18 and TRBJ2-1, with TRBD1 identical over 8 bases. V was pared by 6 bases and J by 9 bases, with 4 bases of the junction left unmatched. The CDR3 runs to 12 residues. Germline CDR1 is KGHSH and CDR2 is LQKENI. CDR3 coding DNA: TGTGCCAGCTCCCCGGACAGGGTTGAGCAGTTCTTC. Protein sequence: CASSPDRVEQFF.

The table lists this clonotype with many counts. J is TRBJ2-3 and V is TRBV12-3 or TRBV12-4; D is tentatively TRBD1 or TRBD2 (5 bases each). Trimming cost V 6 bases and J 5 bases, with 9 bases left between them. This CDR3 has 12 residues. CDR3 loop: CASRWDGDTQYF. The CDR3 bases are TGTGCCAGCAGATGGGACGGAGATACGCAGTATTTT.

This clonotype was observed many times. Here the CDR3 reads CSASNRDGNTEAFF. The CDR3 DNA is TGCAGTGCTAGTAATCGGGACGGGAACACTGAAGCTTTCTTT. This chain uses TRBV20-1 with TRBJ1-1; the D gene is possibly TRBD1 (5 bases). The CDR3 is made up of 14 amino acids. The V and J ends lost 3 bases and 1 base respectively, with 12 bases between them. From germline, CDR1 is DFQATT and CDR2 SNEGSKA (reference sequence).

CDR3 region: CASSPGRIPTGELFF. The CDR3 DNA follows: TGTGCCAGCAGCCCGGGACGGATACCCACCGGGGAGCTGTTTTTT. The J gene is TRBJ2-2, the V gene TRBV11-2, with D tentatively TRBD1 or TRBD2 (5 bases each). The CDR3 length is 15 residues. The germline CDR1 and CDR2 sequences are SGHAT and FQNNGV. Trimming stripped 5 bases from V and 4 bases from J, with 14 bases between.

This clonotype was seen ten or more times. This chain joins TRBV11-3 and TRBJ2-1; 10 positions match TRBD2. Germline V lookup: CDR1 SGHNT, CDR2 YENEEA. The CDR3 totals 17 residues. V lost 2 bases and J lost 0; bases outside the gene matches: 4. The CDR3 sequence is CASSLTSGMSSYNEQFF. DNA for the CDR3: TGTGCCAGCAGCTTAACTAGCGGGATGAGCTCCTACAATGAGCAGTTCTTC. Complete variable domain (other parts from reference TRBV11-3 and TRBJ2-1): EAGVVQSPRYKIIEKKQPVAFWCNPISGHNTLYWYLQNLGQGPELLIRYENEEAVDDSQLPKDRFSAERLKGVDSTLKIQPAELGDSAVYLCASSLTSGMSSYNEQFFGPGTRLTVL.

This clonotype was counted ten times or more. The V gene is TRBV20-1, the J gene TRBJ1-2; maybe TRBD1 (5 bases). This CDR3 contains 12 residues. The germline V gene encodes CDR1 DFQATT and CDR2 SNEGSKA (reference sequence). Trimming removed 0 bases at V and 5 bases at J, with 7 bases between. DNA of the CDR3: TGCAGTGCTAGAGACGAGGGGTATGGCTACACCTTC. This sequence encodes CSARDEGYGYTF.

The V and J genes are TRBV20-1 and TRBJ1-2, with a tentative D call TRBD1 (5 bases). CDR1 DFQATT and CDR2 SNEGSKA come from the germline V gene (reference sequence). V gave up 2 bases and J gave up 4 bases, with 11 bases separating them. This CDR3 spans 13 amino acids. CDR3 coding DNA: TGCAGTGCTAGACGTCCGGGACTCTATGGCTACACCTTC. Its protein is CSARRPGLYGYTF.

A remark on this clonotype: A read error is possible here, since a much larger clone lies one base away. This chain connects TRBV6-2 or TRBV6-3 to TRBJ1-1; D remains ambiguous. The V gene lost 4 bases and the J gene lost 4 bases, with 19 bases spanning the gap. From germline, CDR1 is MNHEY and CDR2 SVGEGT. The CDR3 spans 16 residues. CDR3 residues: CASSWRRTSMSTEAFF. CDR3 nucleotide sequence: TGTGCCAGCAGTTGGAGAAGGACGTCCATGAGCACTGAAGCTTTCTTT.

This clonotype was detected many times. The rearrangement uses TRBV20-1 and TRBJ1-5; 8 bases are shared with TRBD1. The V and J ends lost 0 bases and 6 bases, in that order; junction bases with no gene match: 4. This CDR3 comprises 14 residues. Germline V gene data show CDR1 as DFQATT and CDR2 as SNEGSKA (reference sequence). The DNA of the CDR3 is TGCAGTGCTAGAGAGACAGGGGAGGTTCAGCCCCAGCATTTT. Protein sequence: CSARETGEVQPQHF.

The sample holds many counts of this clonotype. The chain joins TRBV12-5 to TRBJ2-1; no clear D. V lost 1 base and J lost 4, with 8 bases in between. Germline V gene lookup returns CDR1 LGHNT and CDR2 FRNRAP. This CDR3 has 14 residues. The CDR3 region is CASGLAQSYNEQFF. In DNA form, the CDR3 reads TGTGCTAGTGGTTTGGCCCAATCGTACAATGAGCAGTTCTTC. The variable domain in full, with the rest retrieved from reference TRBV12-5 and TRBJ2-1, is DARVTQTPRHKVTEMGQEVTMRCQPILGHNTVFWYRQTMMQGLELLAYFRNRAPLDDSGMPKDRFSAEMPDATLATLKIQPSEPRDSAVYFCASGLAQSYNEQFFGPGTRLTVL.